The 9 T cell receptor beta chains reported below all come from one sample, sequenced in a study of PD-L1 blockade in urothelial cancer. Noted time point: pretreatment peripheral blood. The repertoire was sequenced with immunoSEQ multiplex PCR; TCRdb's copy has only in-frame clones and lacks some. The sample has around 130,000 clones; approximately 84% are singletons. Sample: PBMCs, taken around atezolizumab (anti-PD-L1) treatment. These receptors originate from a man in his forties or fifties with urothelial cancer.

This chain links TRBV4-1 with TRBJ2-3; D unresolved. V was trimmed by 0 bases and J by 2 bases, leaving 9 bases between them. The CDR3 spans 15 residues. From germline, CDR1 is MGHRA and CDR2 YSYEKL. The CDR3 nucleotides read TGCGCCAGCAGCCAAGAACTTAAACTCACAGATACGCAGTATTTT. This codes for CASSQELKLTDTQYF.

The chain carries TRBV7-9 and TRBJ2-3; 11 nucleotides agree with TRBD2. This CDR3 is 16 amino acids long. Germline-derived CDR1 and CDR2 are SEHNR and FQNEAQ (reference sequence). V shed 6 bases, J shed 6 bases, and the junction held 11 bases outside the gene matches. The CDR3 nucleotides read TGTGCCAGCAGTCGTCTAGCGGGAGGAATTTTTGATACGCAGTATTTT. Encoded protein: CASSRLAGGIFDTQYF.

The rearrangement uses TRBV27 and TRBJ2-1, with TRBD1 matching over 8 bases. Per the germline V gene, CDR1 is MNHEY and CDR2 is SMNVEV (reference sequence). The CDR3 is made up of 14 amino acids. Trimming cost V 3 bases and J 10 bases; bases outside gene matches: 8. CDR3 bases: TGTGCCAGCAGTTTTCAGACAGGGGCTCGAGAGCAGTTCTTC. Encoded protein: CASSFQTGAREQFF.

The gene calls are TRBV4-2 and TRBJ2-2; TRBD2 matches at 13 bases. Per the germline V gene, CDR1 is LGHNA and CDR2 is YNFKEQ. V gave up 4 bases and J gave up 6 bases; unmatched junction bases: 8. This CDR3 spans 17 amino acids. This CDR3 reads CASSRTSGSSQAGELFF. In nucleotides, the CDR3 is TGTGCCAGCAGCCGGACTAGCGGGAGTAGTCAGGCCGGGGAGCTGTTTTTT.

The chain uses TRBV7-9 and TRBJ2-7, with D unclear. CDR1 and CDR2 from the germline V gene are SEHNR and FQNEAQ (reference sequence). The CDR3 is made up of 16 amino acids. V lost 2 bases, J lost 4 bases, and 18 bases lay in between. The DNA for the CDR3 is TGTGCCAGCAGCTTACATGCGCCAAGCAGGAATTACGAGCAGTACTTC. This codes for CASSLHAPSRNYEQYF.

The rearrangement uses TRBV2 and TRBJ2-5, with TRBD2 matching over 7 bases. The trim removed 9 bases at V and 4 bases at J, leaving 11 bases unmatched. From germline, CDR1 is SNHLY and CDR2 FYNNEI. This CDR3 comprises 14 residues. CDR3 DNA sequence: TGTGCCAGTCATAAATTAGCGGGTACAGAGACCCAGTACTTC. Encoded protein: CASHKLAGTETQYF.

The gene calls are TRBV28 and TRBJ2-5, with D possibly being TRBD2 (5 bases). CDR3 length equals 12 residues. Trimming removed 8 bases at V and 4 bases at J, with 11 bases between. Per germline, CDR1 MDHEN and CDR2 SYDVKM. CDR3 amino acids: CASVGEGETQYF. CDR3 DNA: TGTGCCAGCGTCGGCGAGGGAGAGACCCAGTACTTC.

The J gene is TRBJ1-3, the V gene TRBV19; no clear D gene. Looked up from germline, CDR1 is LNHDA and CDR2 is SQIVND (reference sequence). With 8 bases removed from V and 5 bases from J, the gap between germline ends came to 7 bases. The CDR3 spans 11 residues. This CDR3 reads CASALRNTIYF. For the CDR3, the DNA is TGTGCCAGTGCGCTACGAAACACCATATATTTT. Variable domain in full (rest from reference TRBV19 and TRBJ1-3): DGGITQSPKYLFRKEGQNVTLSCEQNLNHDAMYWYRQDPGQGLRLIYYSQIVNDFQKGDIAEGYSVSREKKESFPLTVTSAQKNPTAFYLCASALRNTIYFGEGSWLTVV.

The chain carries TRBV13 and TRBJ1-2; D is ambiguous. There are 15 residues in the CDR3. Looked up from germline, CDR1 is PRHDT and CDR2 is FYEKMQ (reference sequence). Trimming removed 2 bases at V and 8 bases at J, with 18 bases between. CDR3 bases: TGTGCCAGCAGCTTATTTCAGGAAGCAGTATGGGGCTACACCTTC. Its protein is CASSLFQEAVWGYTF. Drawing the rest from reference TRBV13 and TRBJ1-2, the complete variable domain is AAGVIQSPRHLIKEKRETATLKCYPIPRHDTVYWYQQGPGQDPQFLISFYEKMQSDKGSIPDRFSAQQFSDYHSELNMSSLELGDSALYFCASSLFQEAVWGYTFGSGTRLTVV.